This T cell receptor (beta chain) was obtained from a study of identical twins. Study observations and caveats: Cord blood's abundant beta clonotypes had fewer insertions, unlike memory repertoires.

This clonotype was seen more than once but under ten times. The antigen is not known. Germline V gene lookup returns CDR1 SEHNR and CDR2 FQNEAQ (reference sequence). This CDR3 is 14 amino acids long. Losses at the gene ends were 7 bases for V and 1 base for J; bases not matched to a gene: 7. Template switching added a universal primer binding site, and final cDNA carried unique molecular identifiers. MiXCR was run by TCRdb on the 5' RACE reads, yielding one entry per CDR3 protein. The table records more than 600,000 distinct CDR3 sequences, about 20% of them present only once. Another study also made use of these data, one on T cells expressing NK-cell markers. As that report states: As a fraction of CD8+ T cells, dominant NKG2C+ clonotypes reached about 1.0-8% in six donors.

What was sequenced was PBMCs. This receptor was identified in a woman under 30 in good health. The chain combines TRBV7-9 with TRBJ2-7; the match to TRBD2 covers 7 bases. The CDR3 region has the DNA TGTGCCAGCACCCGAGGGGAGGGGTCCTACGAGCAGTACTTC. It encodes CASTRGEGSYEQYF.